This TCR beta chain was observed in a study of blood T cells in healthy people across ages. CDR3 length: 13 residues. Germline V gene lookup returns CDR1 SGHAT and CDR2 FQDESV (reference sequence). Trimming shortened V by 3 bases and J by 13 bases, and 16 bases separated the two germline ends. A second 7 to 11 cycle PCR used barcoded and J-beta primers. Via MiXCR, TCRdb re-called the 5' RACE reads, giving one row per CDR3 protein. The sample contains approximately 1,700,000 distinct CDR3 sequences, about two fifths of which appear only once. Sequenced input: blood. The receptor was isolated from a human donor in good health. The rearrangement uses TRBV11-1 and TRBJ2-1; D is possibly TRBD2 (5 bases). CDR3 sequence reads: CASSFLGGETQFF. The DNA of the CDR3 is TGTGCCAGCAGCTTTCTAGGAGGAGAGACCCAGTTCTTC.